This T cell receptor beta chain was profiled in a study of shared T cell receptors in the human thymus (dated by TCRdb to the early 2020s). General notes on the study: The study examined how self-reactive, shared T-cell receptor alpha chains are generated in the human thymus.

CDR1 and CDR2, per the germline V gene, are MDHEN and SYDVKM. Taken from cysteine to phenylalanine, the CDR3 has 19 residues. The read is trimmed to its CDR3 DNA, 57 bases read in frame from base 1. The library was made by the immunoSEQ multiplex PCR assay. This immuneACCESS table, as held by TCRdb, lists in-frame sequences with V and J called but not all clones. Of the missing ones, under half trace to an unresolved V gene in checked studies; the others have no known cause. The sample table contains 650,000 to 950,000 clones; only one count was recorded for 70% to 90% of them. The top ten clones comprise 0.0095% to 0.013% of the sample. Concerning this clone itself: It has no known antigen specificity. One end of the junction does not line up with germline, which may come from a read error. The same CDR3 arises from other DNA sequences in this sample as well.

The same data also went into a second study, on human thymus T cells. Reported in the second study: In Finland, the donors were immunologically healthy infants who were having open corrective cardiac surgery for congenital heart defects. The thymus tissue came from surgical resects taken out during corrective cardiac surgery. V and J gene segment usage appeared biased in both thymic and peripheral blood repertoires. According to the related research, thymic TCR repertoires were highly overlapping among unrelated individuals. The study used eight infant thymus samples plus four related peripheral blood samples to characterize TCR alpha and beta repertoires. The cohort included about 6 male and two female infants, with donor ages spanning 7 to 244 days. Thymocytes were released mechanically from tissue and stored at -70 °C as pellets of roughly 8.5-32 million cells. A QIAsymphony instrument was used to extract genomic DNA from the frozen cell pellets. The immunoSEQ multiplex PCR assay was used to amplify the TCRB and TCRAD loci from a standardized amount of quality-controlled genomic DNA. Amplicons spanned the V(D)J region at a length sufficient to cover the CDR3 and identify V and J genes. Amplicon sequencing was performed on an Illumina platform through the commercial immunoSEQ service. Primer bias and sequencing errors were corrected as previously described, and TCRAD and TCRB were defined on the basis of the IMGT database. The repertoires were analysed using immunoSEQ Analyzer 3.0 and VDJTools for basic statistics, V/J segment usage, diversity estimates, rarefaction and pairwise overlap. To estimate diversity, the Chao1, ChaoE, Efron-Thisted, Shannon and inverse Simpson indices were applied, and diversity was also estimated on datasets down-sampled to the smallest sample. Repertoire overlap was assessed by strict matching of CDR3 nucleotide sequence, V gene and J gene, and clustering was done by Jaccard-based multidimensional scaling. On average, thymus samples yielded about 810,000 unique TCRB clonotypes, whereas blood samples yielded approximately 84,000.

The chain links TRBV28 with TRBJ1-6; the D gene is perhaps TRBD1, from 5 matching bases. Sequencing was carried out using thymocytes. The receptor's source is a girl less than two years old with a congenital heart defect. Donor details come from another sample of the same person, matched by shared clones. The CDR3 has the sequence CASSLSDKTQRGYNSPLHF. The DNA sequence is TGTGCCAGCAGTTTATCGGACAAGACCCAAAGGGGATATAATTCCCCCCTCCACTTT. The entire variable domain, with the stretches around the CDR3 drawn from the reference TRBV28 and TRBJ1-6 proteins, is DVKVTQSSRYLVKRTGEKVFLECVQDMDHENMFWYRQDPGLGLRLIYFSYDVKMKEKGDIPEGYSVSREKKERFSLILESASTNQTSMYLCASSLSDKTQRGYNSPLHFGNGTRLTVT.